These 21 T cell receptor beta chains came from one sample sequenced in a study of Graves' ophthalmopathy and Graves' hyperthyroidism. RNA transcripts provided the template for amplifying TCR beta CDR3 regions. RT-PCR was first run with HTBI primers, then multiplex PCR in a second round. One entry per CDR3 protein, called by TCRdb with MiXCR from the multiplex PCR reads. The table lists about 740,000 distinct CDR3 sequences, 35% to 50% of them singletons, with approximately 43% in the top ten. Input material: peripheral blood. The receptors here all came from an adult man with Graves' ophthalmopathy.

The sample holds many counts of this clonotype. The V and J genes are TRBV10-3 and TRBJ1-2, with 9 nucleotides matching TRBD1. Germline V CDR1 and CDR2: ENHRY, SYGVKD. The CDR3 is 14 residues long. The V and J ends lost 6 bases and 7 bases, in that order; junction bases with no gene match: 9. The CDR3 protein is CAIRRTGAGSGYTF. The CDR3 nucleotides are TGTGCCATCAGGCGGACAGGGGCTGGTTCTGGCTACACCTTC.

This clonotype was counted ten times or more. The chain carries TRBV15 and TRBJ1-5, with D maybe TRBD1 (5 bases). Germline V gene lookup returns CDR1 LNHNV and CDR2 YYDKDF (reference sequence). V dropped 0 bases and J dropped 4 bases, with 19 bases sitting between them. This CDR3 is 18 amino acids long. The CDR3 DNA reads as TGTGCCACCAGCAGAGATCTCCTCGGAGAACACAGGAATCAGCCCCAGCATTTT. Translation: CATSRDLLGEHRNQPQHF.

The V gene is TRBV28, the J gene TRBJ2-6; D remains ambiguous. The CDR3 has 15 residues. CDR1 is MDHEN and CDR2 is SYDVKM in the germline V gene. V gave up 7 bases and J gave up 0 bases, with 10 bases separating them. This CDR3 is CASIDLSSGANVLTF. The CDR3 nucleotides are TGTGCCAGCATCGACCTGAGCTCTGGGGCCAACGTCCTGACTTTC.

There are a few counts of this clonotype. The chain employs TRBV6-2 or TRBV6-3 and TRBJ1-1; D is unresolved. Per the germline V gene, CDR1 is MNHEY and CDR2 is SVGEGT. V was trimmed by 2 bases and J by 1 base, leaving 8 bases between them. CDR3 length equals 14 residues. In DNA form, the CDR3 reads TGTGCCAGCAGTTACGTCCAGACGAACACTGAAGCTTTCTTT. Translating gives CASSYVQTNTEAFF.

In the case of this clonotype: No conserved phenylalanine or tryptophan ends this CDR3, so it is likely a read error. This sequence joins TRBV20-1 and TRBJ1-1; D uncertain. V gave up 5 bases and J gave up 0 bases, with 7 bases separating them. This CDR3 region has 12 residues. Germline V gene sequence: CDR1 DFQATT, CDR2 SNEGSKA (reference sequence). The CDR3: CSAAGMNTEAFL. For the CDR3, the DNA is TGCAGTGCTGCAGGCATGAACACTGAAGCTTTCCTT.

This sequence joins TRBV10-2 and TRBJ2-5; tentatively, D is TRBD2 (7 bases). There are 16 residues in the CDR3. The V end was cut by 0 bases, the J end by 4 bases, with 15 bases between. Germline CDR1 WSHSY, CDR2 SAAADI. CDR3 region: CASSESGGGVPETQYF. Here the CDR3 DNA reads TGCGCCAGCAGTGAGTCAGGGGGAGGGGTCCCAGAGACCCAGTACTTC.

This clonotype appeared a few times. The V gene is TRBV5-6, the J gene TRBJ1-4; D not resolved. V dropped 0 bases and J dropped 8 bases, with 14 bases sitting between them. The CDR3 contains 15 residues. In germline, CDR1 is SGHDT, CDR2 YYEEEE. The DNA of the CDR3 is TGTGCCAGCAGCTTGGTCGGTATTCGCTACGAAAAACTGTTTTTT. This translates into CASSLVGIRYEKLFF.

The genes are TRBV19 and TRBJ1-5; 7 bases map to TRBD1. The trim removed 8 bases at V and 0 bases at J, leaving 19 bases unmatched. The CDR3 contains 19 residues. Germline values: CDR1 LNHDA, CDR2 SQIVND (reference sequence). The CDR3 loop is CASSQDRSDIWDSNQPQHF. The CDR3 nucleotides read TGTGCCAGTTCGCAGGACAGGAGTGATATATGGGATAGCAATCAGCCCCAGCATTTT.

Only a few counts were recorded for this clonotype. This chain joins TRBV29-1 and TRBJ1-2; tentatively, D is TRBD1 (6 bases). CDR3 size: 13 residues. The V end was cut by 4 bases, the J end by 5 bases, with 14 bases between. Germline V CDR1 and CDR2: SQVTM, ANQGSEA. CDR3 protein: CSVVEDREYGYTF. The CDR3 bases are TGCAGCGTTGTGGAGGACAGAGAATATGGCTACACCTTC.

This clonotype was counted only a few times. The V and J genes are TRBV14 and TRBJ1-1; D call uncertain. V lost 0 bases, J lost 0 bases, and 5 bases lay in between. From germline, CDR1 is SGHDN and CDR2 FVKESK. CDR3 length: 14 residues. In nucleotides, the CDR3 is TGTGCCAGCAGCCAAGAGGTCATGAACACTGAAGCTTTCTTT. It is translated as CASSQEVMNTEAFF.

There are a few counts of this clonotype. The genes are TRBV28 and TRBJ2-7; D remains ambiguous. Trimming removed 4 bases at V and 3 bases at J, with 10 bases between. CDR3 length equals 13 residues. Germline V CDR1 and CDR2: MDHEN, SYDVKM. The CDR3 spells CASSSTRLYEQYF. In DNA form, the CDR3 reads TGTGCCAGCAGTTCGACGAGGCTCTACGAGCAGTACTTC.

This chain links TRBV3-1 with TRBJ1-1; perhaps TRBD1 as D (6 bases). The CDR3 is made up of 13 amino acids. Germline V gene data show CDR1 as LGHDT and CDR2 as YNNKEL (reference sequence). V lost 2 bases and J 10 bases, leaving 14 bases between the germline ends. The CDR3: CASSQLLSTGAFF. CDR3 nucleotides: TGTGCCAGCAGCCAACTCCTCTCGACAGGAGCTTTCTTT.

The chain's CDR3 is CASGWEGVSNQPLHF. DNA for the CDR3: TGTGCCAGCGGTTGGGAGGGGGTCTCTAATCAGCCCCTCCACTTT. The gene calls are TRBV2 and TRBJ1-6, with a tentative D call TRBD1 (6 bases). Germline CDR1 and CDR2: SNHLY and FYNNEI. The CDR3 length is 15 residues. Trimming shortened V by 8 bases and J by 13 bases, and 24 bases separated the two germline ends.

The V call is TRBV29-1, the J call TRBJ1-4, with D unresolved. Deletions cut 5 bases from V and 8 bases from J, with 15 bases between. The CDR3 spans 13 residues. Germline V CDR1 and CDR2: SQVTM, ANQGSEA. The CDR3 coding sequence is TGCAGCGTTCGTACGGGGTCGGGCGAAAAACTGTTTTTT. As protein: CSVRTGSGEKLFF.

A note on this clonotype: Since a much larger clone is just one base distant, this may be a read error. The genes are TRBV11-2 and TRBJ1-6; D ambiguous. CDR1 and CDR2 (germline): SGHAT, FQNNGV. V lost 1 base, J lost 10 bases, and 14 bases lay in between. The CDR3 runs 15 residues. The CDR3 reads CASSLGGGLPSPLHF. The CDR3 region has the DNA TGTGCCAGCAGCTTAGGTGGAGGCCTCCCGTCACCCCTCCACTTT.

This clonotype was recorded only once. Being one base from a much bigger clone, this may be a read error. The CDR3 region has the DNA TGTGCCAGCAGCCTTCAACGGGCCGAAAAACTGTTTTTT. This translates into CASSLQRAEKLFF. The V call is TRBV12-3 or TRBV12-4, the J call TRBJ1-4; D not resolved. V gave up 6 bases and J gave up 8 bases, with 13 bases separating them. This CDR3 contains 13 residues.

The genes are TRBV9 and TRBJ2-7, with 7 bases that match TRBD2. V was pared by 7 bases and J by 6 bases, with 13 bases of the junction left unmatched. The CDR3 extends over 14 amino acids. Germline V gene sequence: CDR1 SGDLS, CDR2 YYNGEE. The CDR3 DNA reads TGTGCCAGCGTTACCGGTGCGGGAGAGGGCGAGCAGTACTTC. It specifies CASVTGAGEGEQYF.

At least ten counts were recorded for this clonotype. The CDR3 protein is CASRERRAWDYGYTF. In DNA, the CDR3 is TGTGCCAGCAGAGAACGCAGGGCATGGGACTATGGCTACACCTTC. The chain uses TRBV10-3 and TRBJ1-2; possible D gene TRBD1, 5 bases. From germline, CDR1 is ENHRY and CDR2 SYGVKD. This CDR3 has 15 amino acids. Trimming took 10 bases from V and 3 from J, leaving 21 bases between them.

This clonotype was detected many times. This chain uses TRBV29-1 with TRBJ2-5; D call uncertain. Trimming left V 3 bases short and J 7 bases short, with 6 bases between. The CDR3 loop spans 10 amino acids. From germline, CDR1 is SQVTM and CDR2 ANQGSEA. CDR3 in DNA: TGCAGCGTTGATCCCGGGACCCAGTACTTC. Residues: CSVDPGTQYF.

This clonotype has a count of ten or more. The chain has TRBV29-1 and TRBJ2-7, with D possibly being TRBD2 (6 bases). The CDR3 covers 12 residues. In germline, CDR1 is SQVTM, CDR2 ANQGSEA. Trimming took 4 bases from V and 4 from J, leaving 11 bases between them. This chain's CDR3 is CSVVGDSYEQYF. Here the CDR3 DNA reads TGCAGCGTTGTTGGGGACTCGTACGAGCAGTACTTC.

This rearrangement joins TRBV2 to TRBJ1-2; perhaps TRBD1 as D (6 bases). This CDR3 is 17 amino acids long. Germline V gene data show CDR1 as SNHLY and CDR2 as FYNNEI. Trimming removed 6 bases from V and 4 bases from J, with 24 bases in between. The CDR3 protein is CASRRPGHHEDGYGYTF. DNA of the CDR3: TGTGCCAGCAGGCGACCGGGACACCACGAGGATGGCTATGGCTACACCTTC.